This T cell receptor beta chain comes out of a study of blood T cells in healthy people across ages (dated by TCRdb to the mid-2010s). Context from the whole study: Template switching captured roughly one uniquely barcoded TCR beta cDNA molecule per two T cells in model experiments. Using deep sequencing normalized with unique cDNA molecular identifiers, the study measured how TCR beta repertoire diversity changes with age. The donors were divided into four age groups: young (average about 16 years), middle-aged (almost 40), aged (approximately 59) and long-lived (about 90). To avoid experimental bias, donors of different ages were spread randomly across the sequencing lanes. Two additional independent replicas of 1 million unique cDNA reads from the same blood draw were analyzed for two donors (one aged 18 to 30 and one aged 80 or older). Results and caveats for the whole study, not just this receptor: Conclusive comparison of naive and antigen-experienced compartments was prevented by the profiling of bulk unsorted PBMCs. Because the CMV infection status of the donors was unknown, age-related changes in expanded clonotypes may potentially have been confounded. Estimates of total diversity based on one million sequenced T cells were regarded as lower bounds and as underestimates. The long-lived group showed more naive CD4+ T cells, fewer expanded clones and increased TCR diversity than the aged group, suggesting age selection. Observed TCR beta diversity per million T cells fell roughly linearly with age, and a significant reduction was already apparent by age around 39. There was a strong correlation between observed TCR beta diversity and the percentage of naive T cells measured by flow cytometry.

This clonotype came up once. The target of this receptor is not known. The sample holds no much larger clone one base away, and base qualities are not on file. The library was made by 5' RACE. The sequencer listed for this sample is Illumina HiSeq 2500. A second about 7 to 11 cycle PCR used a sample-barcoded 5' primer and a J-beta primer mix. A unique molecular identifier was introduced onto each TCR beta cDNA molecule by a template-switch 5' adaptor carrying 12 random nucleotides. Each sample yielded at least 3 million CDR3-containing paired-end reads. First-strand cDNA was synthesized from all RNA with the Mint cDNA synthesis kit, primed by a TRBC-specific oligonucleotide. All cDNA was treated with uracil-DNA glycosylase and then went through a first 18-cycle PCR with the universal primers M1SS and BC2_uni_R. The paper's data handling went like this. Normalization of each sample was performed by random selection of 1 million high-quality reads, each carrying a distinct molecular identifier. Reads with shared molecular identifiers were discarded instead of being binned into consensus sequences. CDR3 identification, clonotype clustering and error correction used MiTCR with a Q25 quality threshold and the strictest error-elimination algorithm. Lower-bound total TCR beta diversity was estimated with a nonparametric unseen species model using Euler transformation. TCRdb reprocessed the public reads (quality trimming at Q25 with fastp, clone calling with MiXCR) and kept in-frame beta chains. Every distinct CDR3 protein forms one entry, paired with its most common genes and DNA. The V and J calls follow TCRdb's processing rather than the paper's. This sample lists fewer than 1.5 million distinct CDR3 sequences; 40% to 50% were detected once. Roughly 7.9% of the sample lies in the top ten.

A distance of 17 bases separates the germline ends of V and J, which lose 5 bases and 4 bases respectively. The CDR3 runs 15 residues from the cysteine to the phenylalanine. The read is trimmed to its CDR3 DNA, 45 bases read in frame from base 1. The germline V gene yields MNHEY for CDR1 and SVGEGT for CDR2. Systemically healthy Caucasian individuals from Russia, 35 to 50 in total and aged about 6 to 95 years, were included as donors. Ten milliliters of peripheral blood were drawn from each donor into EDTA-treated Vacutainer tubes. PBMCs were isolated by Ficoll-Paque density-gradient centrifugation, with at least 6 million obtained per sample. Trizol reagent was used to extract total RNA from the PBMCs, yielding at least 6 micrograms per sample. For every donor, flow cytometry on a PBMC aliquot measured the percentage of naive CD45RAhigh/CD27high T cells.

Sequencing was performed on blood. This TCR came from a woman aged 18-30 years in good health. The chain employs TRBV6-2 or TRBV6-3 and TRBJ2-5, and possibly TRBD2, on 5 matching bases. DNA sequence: TGTGCCAGCAGTACGAGGGTCCCGATCGGAGAGACCCAGTACTTC. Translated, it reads CASSTRVPIGETQYF.